Reported below is one TCR beta chain. This sample is part of a study of blood T cell repertoires in COVID-19. Germline V CDR1 and CDR2: KGHDR, SFDVKD. This CDR3 is 13 amino acids long. Trimming took 0 bases from V and 7 from J, leaving 8 bases between them. Seattle participants joined during active infection and were tracked over time. Sequenced by immunoSEQ multiplex PCR; TCRdb stores in-frame clones only, minus some. The repertoire has 200,000 to 250,000 clones, about 88% of them found once; the top ten carry roughly a sixth. The specimen was peripheral blood. The TCR was taken from a man aged 50 or older with COVID-19, enrolled during active disease. The J gene is TRBJ1-2, the V gene TRBV24-1; D unresolved. The CDR3 sequence: CATSDLHSGGYTF. CDR3 in DNA: TGTGCCACCAGTGATTTGCACAGCGGTGGCTACACCTTC.